This TCR beta chain was documented in a study of control samples from healthy donors and cancer patients. Unmatched junction bases numbered 4, after V lost 0 bases and J lost 4 bases. CDR1 and CDR2 (germline): SGHRS, YFSETQ. This CDR3 contains 15 residues. Profiling relied on immunoSEQ multiplex PCR, and the TCRdb table lists in-frame clones only, not all of them. This repertoire shows 73,000 or so clones, roughly 87% found once; its top ten account for around 3.8%. The sequencing sample was made of blood. This TCR was recovered from a woman between 50 and 59 years old in good health. The chain has TRBV5-1 and TRBJ2-7; TRBD2 matches at 10 bases. CDR3 nucleotide sequence: TGCGCCAGCAGCTTGGAGGGACTAGCGTTTTACGAGCAGTACTTC. Its translation is CASSLEGLAFYEQYF.